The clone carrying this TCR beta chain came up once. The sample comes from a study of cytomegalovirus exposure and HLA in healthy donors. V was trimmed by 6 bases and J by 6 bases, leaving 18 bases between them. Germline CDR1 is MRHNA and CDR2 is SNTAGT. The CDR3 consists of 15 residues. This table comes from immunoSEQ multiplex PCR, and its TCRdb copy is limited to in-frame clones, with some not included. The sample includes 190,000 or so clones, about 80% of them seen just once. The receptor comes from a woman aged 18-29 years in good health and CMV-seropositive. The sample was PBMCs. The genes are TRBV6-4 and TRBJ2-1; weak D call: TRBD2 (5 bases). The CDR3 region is CASSPTMAGGNEQFF. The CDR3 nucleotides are TGTGCCAGCAGCCCAACCATGGCTGGAGGCAATGAGCAGTTCTTC.